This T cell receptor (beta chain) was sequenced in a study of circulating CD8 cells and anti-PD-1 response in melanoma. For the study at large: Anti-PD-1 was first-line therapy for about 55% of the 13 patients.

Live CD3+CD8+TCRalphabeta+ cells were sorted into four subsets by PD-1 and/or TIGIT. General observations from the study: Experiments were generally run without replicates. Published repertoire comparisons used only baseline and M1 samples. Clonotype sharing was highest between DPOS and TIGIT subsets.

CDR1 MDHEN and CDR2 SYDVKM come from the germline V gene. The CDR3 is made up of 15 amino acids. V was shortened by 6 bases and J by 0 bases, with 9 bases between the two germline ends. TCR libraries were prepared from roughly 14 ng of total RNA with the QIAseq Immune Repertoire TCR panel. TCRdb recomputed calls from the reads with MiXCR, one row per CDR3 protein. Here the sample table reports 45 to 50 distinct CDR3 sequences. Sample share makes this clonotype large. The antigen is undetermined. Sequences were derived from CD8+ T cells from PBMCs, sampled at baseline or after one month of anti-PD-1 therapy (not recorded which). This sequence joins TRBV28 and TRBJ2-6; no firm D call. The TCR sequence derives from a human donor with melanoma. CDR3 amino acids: CASSSVRSGANVLTF. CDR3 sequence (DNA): TGTGCCAGCAGCTCAGTCCGCTCTGGGGCCAACGTCCTGACTTTC.